This T cell receptor beta chain derives from a study of T cell responses to AZD1222 COVID-19 vaccine. Study outcomes and limitations: Seropositive AZD1222 recipients at baseline numbered only five or six. Spike was spanned by vaccine-associated CD4 TCRs, with dominance at 160-218 and 743-854. There were mostly white British donors and more females than males, and clonal diversity was possibly underestimated.

Comments on this clone: The antigen remains unidentified.

Recipients boosted at about 4 weeks or about 12 weeks are pooled. The assay was immunoSEQ multiplex PCR, and TCRdb's table has in-frame clones only and misses some. The sample contains some 130,000 clones, 85% to 95% of which appear only once. The CDR3 is 19 residues long. V was pared by 5 bases and J by 0 bases, with 14 bases of the junction left unmatched. Germline V CDR1 and CDR2: SNHLY, FYNNEI. This chain uses TRBV2 with TRBJ2-7, with 12 bases lining up with TRBD2. The specimen comprised peripheral blood, sampled 28 days after the second AZD1222 dose. The TCR comes from an adult who received the AZD1222 COVID-19 vaccine. The CDR3 protein is CASSRVVRGLAGSSYEQYF. The CDR3 nucleotides are TGTGCCAGCAGTCGTGTCGTAAGAGGACTAGCGGGGAGCTCCTACGAGCAGTACTTC.